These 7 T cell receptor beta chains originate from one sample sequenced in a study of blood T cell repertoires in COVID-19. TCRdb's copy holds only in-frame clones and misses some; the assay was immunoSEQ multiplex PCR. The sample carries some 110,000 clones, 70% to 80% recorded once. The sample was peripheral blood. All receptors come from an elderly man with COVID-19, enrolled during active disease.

This CDR3 is CASSLQTGMNTEAFF. CDR3 DNA: TGTGCCAGCAGCTTACAGACAGGCATGAACACTGAAGCTTTCTTT. The chain carries TRBV7-3 and TRBJ1-1, with D possibly matching TRBD1 (6 bases). Looked up from germline, CDR1 is SGHTA and CDR2 is FQGTGA. Trimming pared 2 bases from V and 0 bases from J, leaving 10 bases between. This CDR3 spans 15 amino acids.

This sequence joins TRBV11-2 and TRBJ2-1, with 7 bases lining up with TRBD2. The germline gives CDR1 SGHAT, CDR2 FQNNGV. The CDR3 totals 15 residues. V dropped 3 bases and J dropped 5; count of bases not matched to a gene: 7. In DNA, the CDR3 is TGTGCCAGCAGCTTTGGTGGGAGGGTTAACAATGAGCAGTTCTTC. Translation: CASSFGGRVNNEQFF.

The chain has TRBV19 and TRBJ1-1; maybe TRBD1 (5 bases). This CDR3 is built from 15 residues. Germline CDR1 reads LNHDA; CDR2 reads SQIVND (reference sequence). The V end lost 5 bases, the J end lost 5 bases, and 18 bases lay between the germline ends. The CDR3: CASSSDSWGSTEAFF. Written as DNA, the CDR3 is TGTGCCAGTAGTTCAGACAGTTGGGGTAGTACTGAAGCTTTCTTT. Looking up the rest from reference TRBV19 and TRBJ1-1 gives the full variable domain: DGGITQSPKYLFRKEGQNVTLSCEQNLNHDAMYWYRQDPGQGLRLIYYSQIVNDFQKGDIAEGYSVSREKKESFPLTVTSAQKNPTAFYLCASSSDSWGSTEAFFGQGTRLTVV.

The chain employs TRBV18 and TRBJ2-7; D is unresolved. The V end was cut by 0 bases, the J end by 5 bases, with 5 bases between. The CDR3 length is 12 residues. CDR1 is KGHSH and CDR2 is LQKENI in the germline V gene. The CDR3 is CASSPPDNEQYF. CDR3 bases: TGTGCCAGCTCACCACCTGACAACGAGCAGTACTTC.

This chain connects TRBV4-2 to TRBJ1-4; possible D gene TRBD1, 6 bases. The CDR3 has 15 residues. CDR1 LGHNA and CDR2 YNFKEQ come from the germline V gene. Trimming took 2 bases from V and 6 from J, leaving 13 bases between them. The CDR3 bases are TGTGCCAGCAGCCAATCCGACAGGAGTCATGAAAAACTGTTTTTT. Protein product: CASSQSDRSHEKLFF.

The CDR3 loop reads CASSPSGRSGNTIYF. The DNA of the CDR3 is TGTGCCAGCTCACCGTCAGGGCGTTCCGGAAACACCATATATTTT. The chain couples TRBV18 to TRBJ1-3, with D possibly matching TRBD1 (5 bases). Germline V lookup: CDR1 KGHSH, CDR2 LQKENI. V was trimmed by 3 bases and J by 4 bases, leaving 13 bases between them. The CDR3 is 15 amino acids.

Written as DNA, the CDR3 is TGTGCCAGCAGCACTTCGGATACAGGGGATTACTATGGCTACACCTTC. The encoded protein is CASSTSDTGDYYGYTF. J is TRBJ1-2 and V is TRBV11-3; 7 positions agree with TRBD1. Germline values: CDR1 SGHNT, CDR2 YENEEA. There are 16 residues in the CDR3. Trimming removed 5 bases from V and 3 bases from J; junction bases left unmatched: 12.